Below, 31 T cell receptor beta chains from the same sample are listed, as sequenced in a study of blood T cell repertoires in COVID-19. The method was immunoSEQ multiplex PCR; TCRdb's version includes in-frame clones alone and lacks a portion of them. The table lists 90,000 to 150,000 clones, about 85% of them singletons. Input material: peripheral blood. The receptors shown here come from a man older than 75 with acute or convalescent COVID-19.

This rearrangement joins TRBV5-1 to TRBJ1-1; 7 nucleotides align to TRBD1. CDR1 is SGHRS and CDR2 is YFSETQ in the germline V gene. There are 15 residues in the CDR3. Unmatched junction bases numbered 6, after V lost 4 bases and J lost 0 bases. This chain's CDR3 is CASSKDRTLNTEAFF. The DNA for the CDR3 is TGCGCCAGCAGCAAGGACAGGACGTTGAACACTGAAGCTTTCTTT.

This rearrangement joins TRBV5-1 to TRBJ2-5, with TRBD2 identical over 8 bases. This CDR3 is built from 14 residues. Trimming at V came to 4 bases and at J to 5 bases, leaving 7 bases not matched to a gene. Germline-derived CDR1 and CDR2 are SGHRS and YFSETQ. In DNA form, the CDR3 reads TGCGCCAGCAGCGGGGCGGGGGGCCTTGAGACCCAGTACTTC. It translates to CASSGAGGLETQYF.

The chain recombines TRBV3-1 (or the pseudogene TRBV3-2) with TRBJ1-2; 9 bases match TRBD1. Per the germline V gene, CDR1 is LGHDT and CDR2 is YNNKEL (reference sequence). Germline trimming cut 1 base from V and 4 bases from J; bases unmatched to any gene: 4. There are 15 residues in the CDR3. CDR3 sequence (DNA): TGTGCCAGCAGCCAAGCGGACAGGGGCCTCTATGGCTACACCTTC. Protein product: CASSQADRGLYGYTF.

The chain employs TRBV3-1 (or the pseudogene TRBV3-2) and TRBJ1-2; D gene unclear. Trimming left V 4 bases short and J 6 bases short, with 18 bases between. Germline CDR1 reads LGHDT; CDR2 reads YNNKEL (reference sequence). This CDR3 has 15 residues. The CDR3 DNA follows: TGTGCCAGCAGCCCAATGAGTGAGGGTCGTAATGGCTACACCTTC. Translated: CASSPMSEGRNGYTF.

This chain joins TRBV3-1 (or the pseudogene TRBV3-2) and TRBJ2-1, with D unresolved. Trimming left V 0 bases short and J 3 bases short, with 6 bases between. This CDR3 spans 14 amino acids. Germline V gives CDR1 LGHDT, CDR2 YNNKEL (reference sequence). CDR3 sequence reads: CASSQDPNYNEQFF. In nucleotides, the CDR3 is TGTGCCAGCAGCCAAGACCCTAACTACAATGAGCAGTTCTTC.

V is TRBV10-3 and J is TRBJ1-1, with 8 bases matching TRBD1. The CDR3 is made up of 15 amino acids. V shed 6 bases, J shed 5 bases, and the junction held 11 bases outside the gene matches. Germline loops: CDR1 ENHRY, CDR2 SYGVKD. The CDR3 DNA sequence: TGTGCCATCAGGGCTCCAGGGGGCGCGGGGACTGAAGCTTTCTTT. As protein: CAIRAPGGAGTEAFF.

The rearrangement uses TRBV2 and TRBJ2-1, with a tentative D call TRBD2 (5 bases). V was trimmed by 7 bases and J by 8 bases, leaving 9 bases between them. Germline CDR1 and CDR2: SNHLY and FYNNEI. The CDR3 length is 11 residues. The CDR3 sequence: CASTLEDEQFF. The CDR3 coding sequence is TGTGCCAGCACCCTGGAGGATGAGCAGTTCTTC. The full variable domain, its missing parts supplied by reference TRBV2 and TRBJ2-1, is EPEVTQTPSHQVTQMGQEVILRCVPISNHLYFYWYRQILGQKVEFLVSFYNNEISEKSEIFDDQFSVERPDGSNFTLKIRSTKLEDSAMYFCASTLEDEQFFGPGTRLTVL.

This clone was counted once. The V and J genes are TRBV18 and TRBJ1-1; 7 bases match TRBD1. V shed 5 bases and J 5 bases; nucleotides not matched to a gene: 11. The germline V gene has CDR1 KGHSH and CDR2 LQKENI. This CDR3 is 15 amino acids long. CDR3 nucleotides: TGTGCCAGCTCATCTATTGAGGGGGCGCAAACTGAAGCTTTCTTT. Translated, it gives CASSSIEGAQTEAFF.

This chain links TRBV16 with TRBJ1-2, with D possibly being TRBD1 (6 bases). There are 14 residues in the CDR3. V lost 0 bases and J 4 bases, leaving 9 bases between the germline ends. Germline CDR1 KGHSY, CDR2 FQNENV. The CDR3: CASSQSSGAYGYTF. The DNA for the CDR3 is TGTGCCAGCAGCCAATCGTCAGGGGCCTATGGCTACACCTTC.

The V call is TRBV7-3, the J call TRBJ1-1; 9 positions agree with TRBD1. CDR1 is SGHTA and CDR2 is FQGTGA in the germline V gene. The ends lost 0 bases at V and 7 bases at J; junction bases unmatched: 6. The CDR3 consists of 15 residues. This CDR3 is CASSLTGTGKGEAFF. CDR3 nucleotide sequence: TGTGCCAGCAGCTTAACCGGGACAGGGAAAGGTGAAGCTTTCTTT.

This clone has only one observation. The V call is TRBV2, the J call TRBJ2-1, with 10 bases matching TRBD1. V shed 7 bases, J shed 7 bases, and the junction held 7 bases outside the gene matches. CDR1 is SNHLY, CDR2 FYNNEI, per germline. The CDR3 is 14 amino acids. CDR3 region: CASIRQGAKNEQFF. CDR3 DNA sequence: TGTGCCAGCATCAGACAGGGGGCCAAGAATGAGCAGTTCTTC.

CDR3 sequence (DNA): TGTGCCAGCAGATCGCTAACAGGGGACTACGAGCAGTACTTC. Residues: CASRSLTGDYEQYF. The V and J genes are TRBV28 and TRBJ2-7; 7 bases align to TRBD1. J gave up 3 bases and V 6 bases, and 8 bases lay outside the gene matches. Germline V gene lookup returns CDR1 MDHEN and CDR2 SYDVKM. The CDR3 runs 14 residues.

DNA of the CDR3: TGTGCCATCAGCACTGACAGTTACGAGCAGTACTTC. Its protein product is CAISTDSYEQYF. The chain uses TRBV10-3 and TRBJ2-7, with D perhaps matching TRBD1 (5 bases). Trimming removed 6 bases from V and 4 bases from J, with 10 bases in between. CDR3 length: 12 amino acids. The germline CDR1 and CDR2 sequences are ENHRY and SYGVKD.

The V gene is TRBV15, the J gene TRBJ1-5, with 11 bases that match TRBD1. The CDR3 runs 14 residues. V lost 4 bases to trimming and J lost 6 bases; unmatched junction nucleotides: 2. Germline-derived CDR1 and CDR2 are LNHNV and YYDKDF (reference sequence). The chain's CDR3 is CATSTGTGGQPQHF. CDR3 sequence (DNA): TGTGCCACCAGCACAGGGACAGGGGGTCAGCCCCAGCATTTT.

This rearrangement joins TRBV2 to TRBJ1-2, with 8 nucleotides matching TRBD1. The CDR3 consists of 13 residues. The germline V gene encodes CDR1 SNHLY and CDR2 FYNNEI. Unmatched junction bases numbered 1, after V lost 5 bases and J lost 2 bases. The DNA of the CDR3 is TGTGCCAGCAGTAGGACAGGGAACTATGGCTACACCTTC. Amino acids: CASSRTGNYGYTF.

This chain links TRBV20-1 with TRBJ2-4; D gene uncertain. V lost 6 bases and J 9 bases, leaving 12 bases between the germline ends. Germline loops: CDR1 DFQATT, CDR2 SNEGSKA (reference sequence). The CDR3 runs 11 residues. The CDR3 is CSAPNGLIQYF. The CDR3 nucleotides are TGCAGTGCCCCTAATGGGCTCATTCAGTACTTC.

The rearrangement joins TRBV18 to TRBJ2-6; 8 positions match TRBD1. The CDR3 is 18 residues long. The V and J ends lost 4 bases and 0 bases, in that order; junction bases with no gene match: 8. The germline V gene encodes CDR1 KGHSH and CDR2 LQKENI. CDR3 DNA sequence: TGTGCCAGCTCACGCGACGGGACAGGTACCTCTGGGGCCAACGTCCTGACTTTC. Encoded protein: CASSRDGTGTSGANVLTF. The full variable domain, rest sourced from reference TRBV18 and TRBJ2-6, is NAGVMQNPRHLVRRRGQEARLRCSPMKGHSHVYWYRQLPEEGLKFMVYLQKENIIDESGMPKERFSAEFPKEGPSILRIQQVVRGDSAAYFCASSRDGTGTSGANVLTFGAGSRLTVL.

The chain is built from TRBV4-2 and TRBJ1-2; 8 bases line up with TRBD1. Germline V CDR1 and CDR2: LGHNA, YNFKEQ. The CDR3 runs 17 residues. Losses at the gene ends were 0 bases for V and 8 bases for J; bases not matched to a gene: 14. DNA of the CDR3: TGTGCCAGCAGCCAAGAGGGGGACAGGACCTTTTATGAAGGCTACACCTTC. As protein: CASSQEGDRTFYEGYTF.

V gene TRBV19 combines with J gene TRBJ2-3; TRBD2 is a possible D gene (5 bases). Trimming removed 3 bases at V and 6 bases at J, with 13 bases between. Germline V lookup: CDR1 LNHDA, CDR2 SQIVND (reference sequence). The CDR3 length is 14 residues. Here the CDR3 DNA reads TGTGCCAGTAGTATTTTAGCGCTTCAGGATACGCAGTATTTT. Protein: CASSILALQDTQYF.

V gene TRBV19 combines with J gene TRBJ1-5, with TRBD1 matching 8 bases. The CDR3 runs 16 residues. J was trimmed by 4 bases and V by 6 bases; bases with no gene match: 11. Germline assignment: CDR1 LNHDA and CDR2 SQIVND (reference sequence). CDR3 residues: CASSRGGQGINQPQHF. The CDR3 DNA is TGTGCCAGTAGCCGGGGCGGACAGGGAATAAATCAGCCCCAGCATTTT.

The chain joins TRBV6-2 or TRBV6-3 to TRBJ2-3, with D possibly TRBD1 on 5 matching bases. V lost 0 bases to trimming and J lost 3 bases, with 16 bases between them. The CDR3 consists of 17 residues. Germline-derived CDR1 and CDR2 are MNHEY and SVGEGT. CDR3 amino acids: CASSYSRTRSLTDTQYF. The CDR3 DNA follows: TGTGCCAGCAGTTACTCACGGACACGATCTCTTACAGATACGCAGTATTTT.

The rearrangement uses TRBV15 and TRBJ2-7; 10 nucleotides align to TRBD1. Germline V lookup: CDR1 LNHNV, CDR2 YYDKDF (reference sequence). The CDR3 contains 16 residues. Trimming removed 3 bases from V and 3 bases from J; junction bases left unmatched: 8. The CDR3 loop is CATSRAGTGDLYEQYF. In DNA, the CDR3 is TGTGCCACCAGCAGGGCCGGGACAGGGGATCTCTACGAGCAGTACTTC.

The V gene is TRBV5-6, the J gene TRBJ2-5; tentative D call: TRBD1 (6 bases). The germline V and J ends were trimmed by 1 base and 6 bases, with 10 bases remaining between them. Per the germline V gene, CDR1 is SGHDT and CDR2 is YYEEEE. This CDR3 has 13 residues. CDR3 sequence reads: CASSLNDRQTQYF. CDR3 coding DNA: TGTGCCAGCAGCTTGAATGACAGGCAGACCCAGTACTTC. The variable domain in full, completed from reference TRBV5-6 and TRBJ2-5, reads DAGVTQSPTHLIKTRGQQVTLRCSPKSGHDTVSWYQQALGQGPQFIFQYYEEEERQRGNFPDRFSGHQFPNYSSELNVNALLLGDSALYLCASSLNDRQTQYFGPGTRLLVL.

This clone has a single count. The chain carries TRBV3-1 (or the pseudogene TRBV3-2) and TRBJ2-6; D is unresolved. V was pared by 7 bases and J by 0 bases, with 7 bases between. Germline CDR1 is LGHDT and CDR2 is YNNKEL (reference sequence). This CDR3 region has 14 residues. The CDR3 spells CASIQSSGANVLTF. For the CDR3, the DNA is TGTGCCAGCATCCAGAGCTCTGGGGCCAACGTCCTGACTTTC.

Points on this clone: At one end the junction does not follow the germline gene, possibly because of a read error. The chain uses TRBV6-6 and TRBJ1-2; D call uncertain. Looked up from germline, CDR1 is MNHNY and CDR2 is SVGAGI (reference sequence). This CDR3 has 14 residues. The DNA for the CDR3 is TGTGCCAGCAGCCCAAGTGCAGGACTCTATGTCTACACCTTC. Residues: CASSPSAGLYVYTF.

The rearrangement uses TRBV7-3 and TRBJ1-5; no clear D. The CDR3 contains 15 residues. Germline CDR1 reads SGHTA; CDR2 reads FQGTGA. Trimming left V 2 bases short and J 0 bases short, with 8 bases between. Written as DNA, the CDR3 is TGTGCCAGCAGCTTAGGTCAGATTAGCAATCAGCCCCAGCATTTT. Protein sequence: CASSLGQISNQPQHF.

The rearrangement joins TRBV7-3 to TRBJ2-3, with 10 bases matching TRBD1. V gave up 5 bases and J gave up 1 base; unmatched junction bases: 9. The CDR3 has 17 amino acids. In germline, CDR1 is SGHTA, CDR2 FQGTGA. The CDR3 loop is CASSGYGTGDGTDTQYF. DNA for the CDR3: TGTGCCAGCAGCGGCTACGGGACAGGGGACGGCACAGATACGCAGTATTTT.

The V call is TRBV7-8, the J call TRBJ1-6; TRBD1 matches 7 bases. The V gene's germline CDR1 is SGHVS and CDR2 FQNEAQ. The CDR3 extends over 17 amino acids. The trim removed 5 bases at V and 11 bases at J, leaving 18 bases unmatched. The CDR3 here is CASSPGTVSGSGPPLHF. CDR3 sequence (DNA): TGTGCCAGCAGCCCCGGGACAGTCTCGGGTAGTGGGCCACCCCTCCACTTT.

This chain uses TRBV5-1 with TRBJ1-2; a possible D gene is TRBD1 (5 bases). This CDR3 has 16 residues. The germline gives CDR1 SGHRS, CDR2 YFSETQ. The germline V and J ends were trimmed by 2 bases and 2 bases, with 16 bases remaining between them. The CDR3 DNA is TGCGCCAGCAGCTTATCCTACAGCGGGGGGAACTATGGCTACACCTTC. It codes for CASSLSYSGGNYGYTF.

V and J are TRBV4-2 and TRBJ2-1, with 8 bases lining up with TRBD2. CDR1 and CDR2 (germline): LGHNA, YNFKEQ. The CDR3 is 16 amino acids. After removal of 4 bases from V and 9 bases from J, the junction contained 14 bases not matched to a gene. CDR3 DNA: TGTGCCAGCAGCCCGGGACTAGTCGGGACCAACAGTGAGCAGTTCTTC. It is translated as CASSPGLVGTNSEQFF.

The sample holds one count of this clone. Other DNA sequences in the sample encode the same CDR3. The chain couples TRBV10-3 to TRBJ1-5, with D tentatively TRBD1 (5 bases). The CDR3 consists of 15 residues. Germline V gives CDR1 ENHRY, CDR2 SYGVKD. V was cut by 2 bases and J by 0 bases, with 8 bases left in between. The CDR3 region has the DNA TGTGCCATCAGTGAGGGACAAGATAGCAATCAGCCCCAGCATTTT. Encoded protein: CAISEGQDSNQPQHF.